The T cell receptor (beta chain) described here comes from a study of T cells in Graves' hyperthyroidism and ophthalmopathy. Between the trimmed V and J ends, which lost 2 bases and 6 bases, there was a span of 17 bases. The CDR3 covers 15 residues. Germline V gene lookup returns CDR1 DFQATT and CDR2 SNEGSKA (reference sequence). Amplification yielded TCR beta CDR3 regions, with RNA transcripts as the source. The TCR CDR3 first-round RT-PCR relied on the HTBI primer set. TCRdb analysed the multiplex PCR reads with MiXCR anew, one entry per CDR3 protein. The sample yields 200,000 to 250,000 distinct CDR3 sequences, around 17% seen once. In this sample, this clonotype turned up many times.

V gene TRBV20-1 combines with J gene TRBJ2-1, with D possibly being TRBD2 (6 bases). This clonotype originated in a woman aged 45 to 65 with Graves' hyperthyroidism. The sequenced sample was blood. In DNA form, the CDR3 reads TGCAGTGCTAGACTTCCCGGGACTTTAGGCAATGAGCAGTTCTTC. Its translation: CSARLPGTLGNEQFF.